A single sample is the source of the 18 T cell receptor beta chains below, sequenced in a study of T cells in Graves' hyperthyroidism and ophthalmopathy. Amplified regions were TCR beta CDR3 sequences from RNA transcripts. HTBI primers were used for first-round RT-PCR of the TCR CDR3. TCRdb called the multiplex PCR reads again in MiXCR, with one record for every CDR3 protein. The table records 450,000 to 650,000 distinct CDR3 sequences, roughly a sixth of them present only once. The sequencing sample was made of blood. The receptors were gathered from a woman younger than 35 with Graves' ophthalmopathy.

This clonotype was seen only a few times. The rearrangement uses TRBV7-6 and TRBJ2-7, with unresolved D. The germline gives CDR1 SGHVS, CDR2 FNYEAQ. V was cut by 5 bases and J by 3 bases, with 11 bases left in between. This CDR3 is built from 13 residues. In nucleotides, the CDR3 is TGTGCCAGCAGCCGGATGACGGGCTACGAGCAGTACTTC. Protein product: CASSRMTGYEQYF.

This clonotype was found a few times. This chain connects TRBV6-1 to TRBJ2-7; D remains ambiguous. CDR3 size: 13 residues. Per the germline V gene, CDR1 is MNHNS and CDR2 is SASEGT. V lost 5 bases to trimming and J lost 4 bases, with 12 bases between them. The CDR3 region has the DNA TGTGCCAGCAGTTCTGATCCCCCGTACGAGCAGTACTTC. This gives the protein CASSSDPPYEQYF.

In this sample, this clonotype turned up many times. The V and J genes are TRBV6-2 or TRBV6-3 and TRBJ2-2; the D is unclear. V shed 0 bases and J shed 4 bases, with 3 bases lying between them. CDR1 and CDR2 from the germline V gene are MNHEY and SVGEGT. The CDR3 runs 13 residues. CDR3 sequence: CASSYSFTGELFF. The DNA of the CDR3 is TGTGCCAGCAGTTACTCGTTCACCGGGGAGCTGTTTTTT.

This clonotype was seen at least ten times. The J gene is TRBJ2-1, the V gene TRBV11-3; no reliable D call. Trimming removed 0 bases at V and 10 bases at J, with 7 bases between. CDR3 length: 12 amino acids. Germline V gene sequence: CDR1 SGHNT, CDR2 YENEEA. CDR3 nucleotides: TGTGCCAGCAGCTTAGAGGGTGACGAGCAGTTCTTC. Encoded protein: CASSLEGDEQFF.

Remarks on this clonotype: This could be a read error, since a much larger clone is one nucleotide away. This rearrangement joins TRBV9 to TRBJ1-1; D is undetermined. CDR1 SGDLS and CDR2 YYNGEE come from the germline V gene. Trimming stripped 1 base from V and 6 bases from J, with 10 bases between. This CDR3 is 13 amino acids long. Here the CDR3 DNA reads TGTGCCAGCAGCGTATACATTAACGCTGAAGCTTTCTTT. Translating gives CASSVYINAEAFF. Complete variable domain (other parts from reference TRBV9 and TRBJ1-1): DSGVTQTPKHLITATGQRVTLRCSPRSGDLSVYWYQQSLDQGLQFLIQYYNGEERAKGNILERFSAQQFPDLHSELNLSSLELGDSALYFCASSVYINAEAFFGQGTRLTVV.

The gene calls are TRBV4-1 and TRBJ1-1; D may be TRBD1 (6 bases). V was pared by 0 bases and J by 0 bases, with 23 bases between. Looked up from germline, CDR1 is MGHRA and CDR2 is YSYEKL. The CDR3 runs 20 residues. CDR3 loop: CASSQDRGSGFSGVNTEAFF. The CDR3 bases are TGCGCCAGCAGCCAAGACAGGGGTTCTGGTTTTTCGGGGGTGAACACTGAAGCTTTCTTT.

This clonotype occurred many times. This chain links TRBV5-1 with TRBJ2-1; the match to TRBD1 covers 7 bases. The trim removed 1 base at V and 8 bases at J, leaving 6 bases unmatched. The CDR3 length is 14 residues. CDR1 SGHRS and CDR2 YFSETQ come from the germline V gene. CDR3 in amino acids: CASSLSTGYDEQFF. The CDR3 DNA reads TGCGCCAGCAGCTTGTCGACAGGGTACGATGAGCAGTTCTTC.

The gene calls are TRBV5-1 and TRBJ2-1; TRBD2 matches 16 bases. Germline V gene lookup returns CDR1 SGHRS and CDR2 YFSETQ. The CDR3 extends over 16 amino acids. Trimming took 1 base from V and 12 from J; bases not matched to a gene: 7. This CDR3 reads CASSLLGTSGGAWQFF. CDR3 nucleotide sequence: TGCGCCAGCAGCTTGCTGGGGACTAGCGGGGGGGCCTGGCAGTTCTTC.

V usage is TRBV7-8 and J usage is TRBJ1-1, with D hard to call. The CDR3 contains 13 residues. V was cut by 3 bases and J by 6 bases, with 11 bases left in between. Germline loops: CDR1 SGHVS, CDR2 FQNEAQ. CDR3 in DNA: TGTGCCAGCAGCTTCTCTCCGTCTGCTGAAGCTTTCTTT. This gives the protein CASSFSPSAEAFF.

V is TRBV29-1 and J is TRBJ2-7; D unclear. Per the germline V gene, CDR1 is SQVTM and CDR2 is ANQGSEA. The V end was cut by 1 base, the J end by 5 bases, with 3 bases between. This CDR3 is built from 10 residues. Here the CDR3 reads CSVEGDEQYF. The DNA of the CDR3 is TGCAGCGTTGAAGGGGACGAGCAGTACTTC.

Ten or more counts support this clonotype. The rearrangement uses TRBV5-1 and TRBJ2-1, with D possibly TRBD2 on 6 matching bases. This CDR3 spans 13 amino acids. V gave up 6 bases and J gave up 5 bases, with 12 bases separating them. CDR1 is SGHRS, CDR2 YFSETQ, per germline. CDR3 protein: CASKRVYHNEQFF. The CDR3 DNA sequence: TGCGCCAGCAAGCGGGTTTACCACAATGAGCAGTTCTTC.

This clonotype showed up many times. The chain couples TRBV6-2 or TRBV6-3 to TRBJ1-5; the D gene is possibly TRBD1 (5 bases). From germline, CDR1 is MNHEY and CDR2 SVGEGT. The V end lost 2 bases, the J end lost 3 bases, and 14 bases lay between the germline ends. CDR3 length: 16 residues. CDR3 loop: CASSYVGEAYNQPQHF. The CDR3 DNA reads as TGTGCCAGCAGTTACGTGGGGGAAGCTTACAATCAGCCCCAGCATTTT.

The chain couples TRBV5-1 to TRBJ1-1, with TRBD1 matching 9 bases. The V gene's germline CDR1 is SGHRS and CDR2 YFSETQ. The CDR3 spans 14 residues. The J segment lost 8 bases and the V segment lost 4 bases, leaving 9 bases of the junction unmatched. Here the CDR3 DNA reads TGCGCCAGCAGCCCGGGACAGGGACTTTCAGAAGCTTTCTTT. Its protein is CASSPGQGLSEAFF. Filled out from reference TRBV5-1 and TRBJ1-1, the complete variable domain reads KAGVTQTPRYLIKTRGQQVTLSCSPISGHRSVSWYQQTPGQGLQFLFEYFSETQRNKGNFPGRFSGRQFSNSRSEMNVSTLELGDSALYLCASSPGQGLSEAFFGQGTRLTVV.

Only one count was recorded for this clonotype. This may stem from a read error, because a much larger clone lies one nucleotide away. J is TRBJ2-3 and V is TRBV20-1; D call uncertain. The V and J ends lost 3 bases and 4 bases respectively, with 11 bases between them. Looked up from germline, CDR1 is DFQATT and CDR2 is SNEGSKA (reference sequence). CDR3 size: 13 residues. The CDR3 nucleotides are TGCAGTGCTAGTTTCCGTTTTCCAGATACGCAGTATTTT. Translated, it gives CSASFRFPDTQYF.

In DNA, the CDR3 is TGTGCCAGCAGCGTGGCGACAGGGGAAGCCACAGATACGCAGTATTTT. Translation gives CASSVATGEATDTQYF. The chain recombines TRBV9 with TRBJ2-3; the match to TRBD1 covers 8 bases. Germline CDR1 is SGDLS and CDR2 is YYNGEE. CDR3 length: 16 residues. The trim removed 2 bases at V and 2 bases at J, leaving 7 bases unmatched.

This clonotype was found many times. This chain connects TRBV5-1 to TRBJ2-1; possible D gene TRBD2, 5 bases. Per the germline V gene, CDR1 is SGHRS and CDR2 is YFSETQ. V was clipped by 3 bases and J by 5 bases, with 15 bases between them. This CDR3 is 15 amino acids long. The CDR3 coding sequence is TGCGCCAGCAGCTCTGAGGGTTTCCAGCACAATGAGCAGTTCTTC. It encodes CASSSEGFQHNEQFF.

The V and J genes are TRBV19 and TRBJ2-5; tentatively, D is TRBD1 or TRBD2 (5 bases each). The CDR3 sequence is 14 residues long. V was shortened by 5 bases and J by 7 bases, with 17 bases between the two germline ends. CDR1 is LNHDA, CDR2 SQIVND, per germline (reference sequence). The CDR3 protein is CASSPRGSGGTQYF. CDR3 DNA: TGTGCCAGTAGTCCCCGTGGGAGTGGGGGGACCCAGTACTTC.

As for this clonotype: A single base separates this from a much larger clone, so it may be a read error. V gene TRBV7-3 combines with J gene TRBJ2-3, with D possibly TRBD2 on 7 matching bases. V dropped 2 bases and J dropped 2 bases, with 11 bases sitting between them. CDR1 and CDR2 (germline): SGHTA, FQGTGA. CDR3 length: 15 residues. The CDR3 sequence: CASSLPGGATDTQYF. The CDR3 DNA sequence: TGTGCCAGCAGCTTACCGGGGGGCGCCACAGATACGCAGTATTTT.